This T cell receptor beta chain was found in a study of control samples from healthy donors and cancer patients. The repertoire was sequenced with immunoSEQ multiplex PCR; TCRdb's copy has only in-frame clones and lacks some. The sample yields around 45,000 clones, over 65% seen once. CDR3 length: 14 residues. With 3 bases removed from V and 5 bases from J, the gap between germline ends came to 11 bases. The germline CDR1 and CDR2 sequences are MNHNY and SVGAGI (reference sequence). This TCR came from a male donor with melanoma. Sequenced sample: formalin-fixed, paraffin-embedded tissue. The V and J genes are TRBV6-6 and TRBJ2-1; D call uncertain. CDR3 amino acids: CASSYPPSNNEQFF. The CDR3, as DNA: TGTGCCAGCAGTTATCCCCCTTCGAACAATGAGCAGTTCTTC.